The source of this TCR beta chain is a study of chemoradiotherapy in HPV16-positive cancers. V gave up 0 bases and J gave up 1 base, with 11 bases separating them. The CDR3 has 16 amino acids. CDR1 and CDR2 (germline): SGHRS, YFSETQ. Clones were sequenced by immunoSEQ multiplex PCR, and TCRdb holds only the in-frame ones, with some missing. The top ten hold 4.5% to 7% of the sample, which has under 15,000 clones, around 87% seen once. This clone was recorded only once. The rearrangement links TRBV5-1 to TRBJ1-3, with D maybe TRBD1 (6 bases). The starting material was blood, obtained from a patient who underwent chemoradiotherapy. The sequence came from a human donor with HPV-associated anogenital cancer. The CDR3 sequence: CASSLVEGESGNTIYF. CDR3 in DNA: TGCGCCAGCAGCTTGGTGGAGGGGGAATCTGGAAACACCATATATTTT.